This entry is about one TCR beta chain. The antigen is not known. The junction differs from germline at one of its ends, possibly a read error. This entry belongs to a study of tumor-infiltrating lymphocytes in primary liver carcinoma. The CDR3 runs to 18 residues. CDR1 SGHAT and CDR2 FQNNGV come from the germline V gene. Whole-study findings and limits: Appearing in all five tumor regions was true of only about 8-25% of top clones. Tumor top-250-clone fraction significantly exceeded that of blood (p = 0.039). Tumor region pairs showed greater overlap than either tumor-adjacent or tumor-blood pairs did.

A primer matching the constant region was used to make TCR beta cDNA from about 500 ng of total RNA. Nested multiplex PCR, run for three rounds with slightly modified ARM-PCR, yielded TCR beta libraries. Primers for the first two PCR rounds were TRBV1-TRBV30 forward primers and a C-beta reverse primer (approximately 10 cycles per round). TCRdb itself ran the multiplex PCR reads through MiXCR, one entry per CDR3 protein. The profile covers 25,000 to 30,000 distinct CDR3 sequences, with 75% to 80% appearing a single time and 40% to 50% taken by the ten largest. Between roughly 20 and 31 mg of unsorted bulk tissue served as the source from which RNA and DNA were co-extracted. Each tumor had five separate regions sampled.

Sequenced input: liver tumor tissue from sampling region 3. Subset here: tumor region T3, left-lateral pole. The sequence came from a man aged 40-55 years with primary liver carcinoma and hepatitis B virus infection. The chain couples TRBV11-2 to TRBJ2-4; weak D call: TRBD1 (5 bases). In DNA, the CDR3 is TGTGCCGGCAGCCCATCTGGGGCTTCCACGGTGGCTAAAAACATTCAGTACTTC. Translation: CAGSPSGASTVAKNIQYF.